This T cell receptor (beta chain) stems from a study of blood T cell repertoires in COVID-19. Study-wide context: Whether acute or convalescent, the COVID-19 samples came from the United States, Italy and Spain. PBMCs, B-cell-depleted T cells, or T cells were the source of the cDNA or gDNA that made up the material.

There are 13 residues in the CDR3. V lost 0 bases and J 7 bases, leaving 4 bases between the germline ends. Germline V gives CDR1 LNHNV, CDR2 YYDKDF (reference sequence). Original processing notes: Reference gene primer amplification gave estimated nucleated cell counts. Using immunoSEQ multiplex PCR, the repertoire was profiled, and TCRdb retains in-frame clones only, with some absent. D and trimming come from the DNA, and the V and J calls and clone size come from that table. Here the sample spans tens of thousands of clones, over 75% being singletons. The chain combines TRBV15 with TRBJ1-6; D is ambiguous. The sample was peripheral blood. The TCR sequence derives from a human donor in a cohort sampled during active COVID-19. In nucleotides, the CDR3 is TGTGCCACCAGCAGAGATCAAAATTCACCCCTCCACTTT. Amino acids: CATSRDQNSPLHF.